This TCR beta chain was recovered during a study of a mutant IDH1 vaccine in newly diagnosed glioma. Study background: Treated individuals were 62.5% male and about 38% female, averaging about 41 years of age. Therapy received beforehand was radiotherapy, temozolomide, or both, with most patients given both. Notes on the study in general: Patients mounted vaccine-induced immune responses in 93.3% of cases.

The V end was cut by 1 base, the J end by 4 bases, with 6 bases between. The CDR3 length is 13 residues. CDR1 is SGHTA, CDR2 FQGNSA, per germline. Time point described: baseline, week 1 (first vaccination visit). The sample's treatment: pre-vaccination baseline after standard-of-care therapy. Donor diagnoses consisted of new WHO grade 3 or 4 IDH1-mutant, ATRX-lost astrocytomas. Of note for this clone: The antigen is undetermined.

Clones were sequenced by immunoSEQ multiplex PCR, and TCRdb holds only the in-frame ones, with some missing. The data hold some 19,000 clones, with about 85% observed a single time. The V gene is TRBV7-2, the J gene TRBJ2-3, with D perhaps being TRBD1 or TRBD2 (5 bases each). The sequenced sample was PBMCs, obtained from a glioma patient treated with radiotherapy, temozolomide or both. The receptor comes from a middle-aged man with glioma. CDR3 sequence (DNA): TGTGCCAGCAGCTTAGGGGACCCAGATACGCAGTATTTT. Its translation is CASSLGDPDTQYF. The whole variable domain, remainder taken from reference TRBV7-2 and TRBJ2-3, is GAGVSQSPSNKVTEKGKDVELRCDPISGHTALYWYRQSLGQGLEFLIYFQGNSAPDKSGLPSDRFSAERTGGSVSTLTIQRTQQEDSAVYLCASSLGDPDTQYFGPGTRLTVL.